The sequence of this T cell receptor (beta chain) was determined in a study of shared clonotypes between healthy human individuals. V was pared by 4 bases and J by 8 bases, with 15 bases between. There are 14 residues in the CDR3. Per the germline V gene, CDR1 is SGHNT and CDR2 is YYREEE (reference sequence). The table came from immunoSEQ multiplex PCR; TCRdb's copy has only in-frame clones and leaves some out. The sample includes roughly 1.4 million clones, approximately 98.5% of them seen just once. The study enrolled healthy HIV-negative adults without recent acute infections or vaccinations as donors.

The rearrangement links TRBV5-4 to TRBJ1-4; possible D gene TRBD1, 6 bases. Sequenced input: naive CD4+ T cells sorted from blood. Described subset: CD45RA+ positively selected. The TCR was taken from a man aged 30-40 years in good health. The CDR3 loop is CASSPGTTKEKLFF. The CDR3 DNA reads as TGTGCCAGCAGCCCTGGGACAACGAAGGAAAAACTGTTTTTT.